This T cell receptor beta chain was captured in a study of read filtering for tumor transcriptome and immune sequencing. Turning to the study itself: Patients were around 17 male and about 14 female, mean age approximately 70 years, range 47 to 80. After DNase treatment, RNA was made into whole-transcriptome libraries.

Sampling of bone marrow took place during active disease in every patient. In germline, CDR1 is DFQATT, CDR2 SNEGSKA (reference sequence). This CDR3 comprises 15 residues. Trimming took 6 bases from V and 4 from J, leaving 18 bases between them. From roughly 400 ng of RNA, a library with molecular barcoded alpha/delta and beta/gamma adaptors was made. TCRdb re-called the reads through MiXCR, storing one row per CDR3 protein. The sample records approximately 24,000 distinct CDR3 sequences, approximately 23% being singletons. This clonotype was counted ten times or more. The sample was a population of CD138-negative cells sorted from bone marrow. The sequence derives from a donor at least 40 years old with multiple myeloma. This rearrangement joins TRBV20-1 to TRBJ2-2, with TRBD2 as a possible D gene (6 bases). The CDR3 here is CSARPAGSGTGELFF. The CDR3 DNA is TGCAGTGCCCGCCCCGCGGGGAGTGGCACCGGGGAGCTGTTTTTT.